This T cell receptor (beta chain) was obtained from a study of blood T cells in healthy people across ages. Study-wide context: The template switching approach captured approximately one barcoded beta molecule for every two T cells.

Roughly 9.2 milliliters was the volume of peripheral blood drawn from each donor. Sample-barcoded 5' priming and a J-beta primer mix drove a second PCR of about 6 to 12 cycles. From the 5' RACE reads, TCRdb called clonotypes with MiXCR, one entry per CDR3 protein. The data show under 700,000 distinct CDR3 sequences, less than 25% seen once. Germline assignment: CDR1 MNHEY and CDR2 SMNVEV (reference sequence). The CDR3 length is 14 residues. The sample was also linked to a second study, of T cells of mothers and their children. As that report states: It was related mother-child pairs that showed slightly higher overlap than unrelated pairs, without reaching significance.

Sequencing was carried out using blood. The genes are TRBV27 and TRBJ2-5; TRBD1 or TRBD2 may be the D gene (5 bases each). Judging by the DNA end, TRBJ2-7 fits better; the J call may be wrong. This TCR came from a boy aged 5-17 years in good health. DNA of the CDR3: TGTGCCAGCAGTTTATCGGTGGGGACGCACGAGCAGTACTTC. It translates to CASSLSVGTHEQYF.